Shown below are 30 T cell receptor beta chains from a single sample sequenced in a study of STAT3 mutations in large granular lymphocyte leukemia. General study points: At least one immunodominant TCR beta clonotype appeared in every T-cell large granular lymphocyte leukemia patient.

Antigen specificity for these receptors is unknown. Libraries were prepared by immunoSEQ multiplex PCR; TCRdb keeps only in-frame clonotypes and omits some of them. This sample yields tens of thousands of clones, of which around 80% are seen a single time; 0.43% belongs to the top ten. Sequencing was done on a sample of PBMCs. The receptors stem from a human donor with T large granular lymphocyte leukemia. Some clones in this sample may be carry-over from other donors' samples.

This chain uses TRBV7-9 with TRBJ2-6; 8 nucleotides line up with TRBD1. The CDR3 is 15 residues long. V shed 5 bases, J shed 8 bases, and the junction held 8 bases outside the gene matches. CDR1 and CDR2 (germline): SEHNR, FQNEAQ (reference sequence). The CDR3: CASSPSPRGPNVLTF. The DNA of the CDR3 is TGTGCCAGCAGCCCTAGTCCCAGGGGGCCCAACGTCCTGACTTTC.

Here the CDR3 reads CAWRGPAVAFF. The CDR3 region has the DNA TGTGCCTGGAGGGGTCCTGCCGTGGCTTTCTTT. This rearrangement joins TRBV30 to TRBJ1-1; D is ambiguous. V gave up 3 bases and J gave up 11 bases, with 13 bases separating them. Germline V gives CDR1 GTSNPN, CDR2 SVGIG (reference sequence). This CDR3 region has 11 residues.

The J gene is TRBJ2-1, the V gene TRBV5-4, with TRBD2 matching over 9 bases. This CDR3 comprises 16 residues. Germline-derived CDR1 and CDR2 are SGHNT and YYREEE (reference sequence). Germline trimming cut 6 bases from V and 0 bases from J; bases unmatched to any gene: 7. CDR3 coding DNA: TGTGCCAGCACCAAGACTAGCGGCATCTCCTACAATGAGCAGTTCTTC. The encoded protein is CASTKTSGISYNEQFF.

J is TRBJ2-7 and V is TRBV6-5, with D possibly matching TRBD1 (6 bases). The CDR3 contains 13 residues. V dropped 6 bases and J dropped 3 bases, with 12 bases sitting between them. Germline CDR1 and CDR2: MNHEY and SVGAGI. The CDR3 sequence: CASRRQERYEQYF. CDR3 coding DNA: TGTGCCAGCAGAAGACAGGAACGCTACGAGCAGTACTTC.

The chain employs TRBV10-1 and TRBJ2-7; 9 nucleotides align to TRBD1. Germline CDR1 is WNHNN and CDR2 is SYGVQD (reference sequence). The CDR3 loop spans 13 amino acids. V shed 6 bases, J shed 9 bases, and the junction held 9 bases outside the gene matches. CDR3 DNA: TGCGCCAGCAGCTCAAGACAGGGGGAAGGGCAGTACTTC. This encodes CASSSRQGEGQYF.

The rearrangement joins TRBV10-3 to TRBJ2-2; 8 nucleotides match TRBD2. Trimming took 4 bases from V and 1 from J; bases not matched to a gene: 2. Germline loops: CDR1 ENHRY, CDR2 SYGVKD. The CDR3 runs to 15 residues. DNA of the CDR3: TGTGCCATCAGTGGCGGGGGGCGGAACACCGGGGAGCTGTTTTTT. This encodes CAISGGGRNTGELFF.

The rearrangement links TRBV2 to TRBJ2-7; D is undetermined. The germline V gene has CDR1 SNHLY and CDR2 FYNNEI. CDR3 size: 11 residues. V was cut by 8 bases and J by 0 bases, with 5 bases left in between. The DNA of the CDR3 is TGTGCCAGCGGCAGCTCCTACGAGCAGTACTTC. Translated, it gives CASGSSYEQYF.

In DNA, the CDR3 is TGTGCCAGCCAAGTATCTGGCATTAGAGGCAATCAGCCCCAGCATTTT. This translates into CASQVSGIRGNQPQHF. The chain joins TRBV19 to TRBJ1-5; no firm D call. This CDR3 has 16 residues. V shed 9 bases and J shed 2 bases, with 20 bases lying between them. Germline CDR1 reads LNHDA; CDR2 reads SQIVND (reference sequence).

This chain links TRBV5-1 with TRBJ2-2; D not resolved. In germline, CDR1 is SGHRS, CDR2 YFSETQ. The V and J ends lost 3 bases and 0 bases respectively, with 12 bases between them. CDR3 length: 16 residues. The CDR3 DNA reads TGCGCCAGCAGCTCTCTTGGCCGCGCGAACACCGGGGAGCTGTTTTTT. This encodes CASSSLGRANTGELFF.

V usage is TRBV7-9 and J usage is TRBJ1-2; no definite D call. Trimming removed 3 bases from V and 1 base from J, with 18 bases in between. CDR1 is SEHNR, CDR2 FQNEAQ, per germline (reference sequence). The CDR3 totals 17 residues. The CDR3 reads CASSFTGSTDLNYGYTF. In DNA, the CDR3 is TGTGCCAGCAGCTTCACTGGGTCGACGGACCTTAACTATGGCTACACCTTC.

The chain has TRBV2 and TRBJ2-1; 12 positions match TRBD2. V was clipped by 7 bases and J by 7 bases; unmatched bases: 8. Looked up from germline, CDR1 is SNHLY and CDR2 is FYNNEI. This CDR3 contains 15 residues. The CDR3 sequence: CASTPSSGGGNEQFF. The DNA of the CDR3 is TGTGCCAGCACCCCATCTAGCGGGGGGGGAAATGAGCAGTTCTTC.

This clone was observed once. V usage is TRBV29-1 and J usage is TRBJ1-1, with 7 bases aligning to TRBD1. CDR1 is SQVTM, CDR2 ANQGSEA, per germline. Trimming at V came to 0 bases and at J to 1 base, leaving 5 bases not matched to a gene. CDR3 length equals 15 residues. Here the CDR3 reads CSVEDAGQANTEAFF. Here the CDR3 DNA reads TGCAGCGTTGAAGACGCAGGACAGGCGAACACTGAAGCTTTCTTT.

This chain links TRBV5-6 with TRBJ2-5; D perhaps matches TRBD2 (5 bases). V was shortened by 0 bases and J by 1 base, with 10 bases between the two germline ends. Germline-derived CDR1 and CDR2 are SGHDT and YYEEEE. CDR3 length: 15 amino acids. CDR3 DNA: TGTGCCAGCAGCTTGGGTGGGAGCTCCCAAGAGACCCAGTACTTC. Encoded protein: CASSLGGSSQETQYF.

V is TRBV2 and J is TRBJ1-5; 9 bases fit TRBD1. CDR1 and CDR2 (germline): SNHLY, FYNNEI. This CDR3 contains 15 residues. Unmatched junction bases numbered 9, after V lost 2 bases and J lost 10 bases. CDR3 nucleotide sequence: TGTGCCAGCAGTGAAATGGGACAGGGTCTTGTTCCCCAGCATTTT. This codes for CASSEMGQGLVPQHF.

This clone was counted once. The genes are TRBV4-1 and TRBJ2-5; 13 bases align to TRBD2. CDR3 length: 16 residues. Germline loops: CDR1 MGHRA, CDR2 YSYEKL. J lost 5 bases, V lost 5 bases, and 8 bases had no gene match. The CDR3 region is CASSRTSGGATETQYF. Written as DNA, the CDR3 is TGCGCCAGCAGCAGAACTAGCGGGGGGGCGACGGAGACCCAGTACTTC.

The CDR3 sequence: CASSVDISTDTQYF. The CDR3, as DNA: TGTGCCAGCAGCGTAGACATTAGCACAGATACGCAGTATTTT. The J gene is TRBJ2-3, the V gene TRBV9; no clear D. The germline CDR1 and CDR2 sequences are SGDLS and YYNGEE. This CDR3 is 14 amino acids long. The V end was cut by 0 bases, the J end by 0 bases, with 5 bases between. Full variable domain (remainder filled in from reference TRBV9 and TRBJ2-3): DSGVTQTPKHLITATGQRVTLRCSPRSGDLSVYWYQQSLDQGLQFLIQYYNGEERAKGNILERFSAQQFPDLHSELNLSSLELGDSALYFCASSVDISTDTQYFGPGTRLTVL.

CDR3 bases: TGTGCCAGTAGTGCACAGGACTACCAGGGCACTGAAGCTTTCTTT. Translated: CASSAQDYQGTEAFF. The rearrangement links TRBV19 to TRBJ1-1; D is possibly TRBD1 (5 bases). The germline V gene has CDR1 LNHDA and CDR2 SQIVND (reference sequence). CDR3 size: 15 residues. Between the trimmed V and J ends, which lost 5 bases and 4 bases, there was a span of 17 bases. Full variable domain (outside the CDR3, taken from reference TRBV19 and TRBJ1-1): DGGITQSPKYLFRKEGQNVTLSCEQNLNHDAMYWYRQDPGQGLRLIYYSQIVNDFQKGDIAEGYSVSREKKESFPLTVTSAQKNPTAFYLCASSAQDYQGTEAFFGQGTRLTVV.

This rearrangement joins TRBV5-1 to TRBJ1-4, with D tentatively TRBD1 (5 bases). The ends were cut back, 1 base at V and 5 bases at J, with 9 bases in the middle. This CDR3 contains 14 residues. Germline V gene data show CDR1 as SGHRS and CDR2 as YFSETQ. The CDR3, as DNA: TGCGCCAGCAGCTTGTCAGGGCAGAATGAAAAACTGTTTTTT. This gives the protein CASSLSGQNEKLFF.

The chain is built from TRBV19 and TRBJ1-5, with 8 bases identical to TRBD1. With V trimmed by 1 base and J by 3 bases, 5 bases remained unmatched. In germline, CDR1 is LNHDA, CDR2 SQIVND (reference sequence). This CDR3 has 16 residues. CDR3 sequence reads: CASSIGGRGLNQPQHF. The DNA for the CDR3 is TGTGCCAGTAGTATAGGCGGCAGGGGGCTCAATCAGCCCCAGCATTTT.

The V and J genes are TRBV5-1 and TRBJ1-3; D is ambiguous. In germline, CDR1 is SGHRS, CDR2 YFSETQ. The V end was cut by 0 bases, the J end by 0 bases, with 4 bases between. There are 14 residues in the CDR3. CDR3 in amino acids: CASSLGLSGNTIYF. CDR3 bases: TGCGCCAGCAGCTTGGGACTCTCTGGAAACACCATATATTTT.

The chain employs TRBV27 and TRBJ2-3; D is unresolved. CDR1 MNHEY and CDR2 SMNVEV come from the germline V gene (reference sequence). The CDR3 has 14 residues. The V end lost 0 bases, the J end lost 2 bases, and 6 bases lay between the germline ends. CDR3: CASSLSTSTDTQYF. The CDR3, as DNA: TGTGCCAGCAGTTTATCCACTTCCACAGATACGCAGTATTTT.

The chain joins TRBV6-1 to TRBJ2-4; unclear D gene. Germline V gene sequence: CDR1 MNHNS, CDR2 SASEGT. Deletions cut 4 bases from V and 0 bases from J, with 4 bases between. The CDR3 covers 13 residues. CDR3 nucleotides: TGTGCCAGCAGTGGTGGAGCCAAAAACATTCAGTACTTC. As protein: CASSGGAKNIQYF.

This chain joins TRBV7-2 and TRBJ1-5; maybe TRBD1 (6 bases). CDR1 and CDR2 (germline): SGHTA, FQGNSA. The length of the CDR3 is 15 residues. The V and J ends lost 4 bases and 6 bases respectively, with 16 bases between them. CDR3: CASSSDITGFQPQHF. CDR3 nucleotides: TGTGCCAGCAGCTCGGACATAACAGGGTTTCAGCCCCAGCATTTT.

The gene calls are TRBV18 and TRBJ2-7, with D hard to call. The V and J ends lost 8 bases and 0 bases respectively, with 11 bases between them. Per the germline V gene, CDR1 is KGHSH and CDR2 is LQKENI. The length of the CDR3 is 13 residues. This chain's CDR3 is CASHGRSSYEQYF. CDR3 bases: TGTGCCAGCCACGGACGGAGCTCCTACGAGCAGTACTTC.

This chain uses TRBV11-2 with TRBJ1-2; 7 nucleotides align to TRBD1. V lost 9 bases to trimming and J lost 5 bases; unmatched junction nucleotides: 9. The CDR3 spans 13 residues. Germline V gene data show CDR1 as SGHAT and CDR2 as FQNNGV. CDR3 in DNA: TGTGCCAGTAAGGGGGCAGGGCCTTATGGCTACACCTTC. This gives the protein CASKGAGPYGYTF. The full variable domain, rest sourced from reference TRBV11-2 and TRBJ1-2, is EAGVAQSPRYKIIEKRQSVAFWCNPISGHATLYWYQQILGQGPKLLIQFQNNGVVDDSQLPKDRFSAERLKGVDSTLKIQPAKLEDSAVYLCASKGAGPYGYTFGSGTRLTVV.

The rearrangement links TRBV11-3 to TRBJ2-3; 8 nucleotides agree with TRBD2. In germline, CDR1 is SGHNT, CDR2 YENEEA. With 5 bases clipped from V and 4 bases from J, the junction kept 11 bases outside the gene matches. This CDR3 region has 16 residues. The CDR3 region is CASSPSSGGQSDTQYF. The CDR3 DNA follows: TGTGCCAGCAGCCCGAGCTCGGGGGGGCAATCAGATACGCAGTATTTT.

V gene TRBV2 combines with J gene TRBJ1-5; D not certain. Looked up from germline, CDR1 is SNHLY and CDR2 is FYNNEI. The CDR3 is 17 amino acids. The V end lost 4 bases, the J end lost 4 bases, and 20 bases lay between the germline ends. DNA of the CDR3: TGTGCCAGCAGTGTAACGCCCCCGGGTGTAGGAAATCAGCCCCAGCATTTT. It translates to CASSVTPPGVGNQPQHF.

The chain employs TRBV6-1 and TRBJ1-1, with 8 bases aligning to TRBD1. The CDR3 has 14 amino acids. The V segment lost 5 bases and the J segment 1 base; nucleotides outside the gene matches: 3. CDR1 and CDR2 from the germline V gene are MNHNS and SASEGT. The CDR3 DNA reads TGTGCCAGCAGTATAGACAGGGGGAACACTGAAGCTTTCTTT. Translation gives CASSIDRGNTEAFF.

The CDR3 reads CASSVRVGEQYF. CDR3 DNA sequence: TGTGCCAGCAGCGTCAGGGTAGGCGAGCAGTACTTC. This chain links TRBV7-9 with TRBJ2-7; maybe TRBD1 (5 bases). The V and J ends lost 5 bases and 6 bases respectively, with 11 bases between them. The CDR3 contains 12 residues. CDR1 is SEHNR and CDR2 is FQNEAQ in the germline V gene (reference sequence).

The CDR3 is CASSPRNPANSPLHF. The CDR3 DNA sequence: TGTGCCAGCAGCCCCCGTAATCCGGCTAATTCACCCCTCCACTTT. The gene calls are TRBV5-6 and TRBJ1-6; D unresolved. Trimming removed 4 bases from V and 6 bases from J, with 14 bases in between. Germline V CDR1 and CDR2: SGHDT, YYEEEE. The CDR3 has 15 amino acids.